This record covers a single T cell receptor beta chain. In the original processing: It was from reference gene primer amplification that nucleated cell counts were estimated. Measured with immunoSEQ multiplex PCR; TCRdb has only the in-frame clones, and not every one. V and J calls and clone size are those listed in that table; D and trimming were worked out from the DNA. The sample shows roughly 140,000 clones, approximately 85% of them seen only once. This sample is part of a study of blood T cell repertoires in COVID-19. Study context: The United States, Italy and Spain provided the acute and convalescent COVID-19 samples. The analysed material was cDNA or gDNA that came from T cells, B-cell-depleted T cells, or PBMCs.

CDR1 LGHNA and CDR2 YNFKEQ come from the germline V gene. J lost 3 bases, V lost 3 bases, and 7 bases had no gene match. This CDR3 region has 15 residues. Seattle enrolled patients during active infection and tracked them longitudinally. The TCR was taken from a woman aged 55-69 years with COVID-19, enrolled during active disease. What was sequenced was peripheral blood. The chain carries TRBV4-2 and TRBJ2-7; the match to TRBD1 covers 8 bases. CDR3 in amino acids: CASSHSTGVLYEQYF. The CDR3 nucleotides are TGTGCCAGCAGCCATTCGACAGGGGTACTCTACGAGCAGTACTTC.